This note documents a single TCR beta chain sequence. Its antigen is undetermined. This specimen comes from a study of identical twins. Using its own MiXCR run on the 5' RACE reads, TCRdb lists one record per CDR3 protein. The sample has around 500,000 distinct CDR3 sequences, over 12% seen once. General study points: A partial confounding effect on zero-insertion analyses could come from invariant MAIT and iNKT cells. Memory repertoires showed no such pattern, whereas abundant cord blood beta clonotypes carried fewer insertions. Modeled out-of-frame TCR alpha sharing in monozygotic twins fell below observed levels. Conclusions rested on cross-sectional statistics rather than following the same donors.

From germline, CDR1 is SGHDT and CDR2 YYEEEE. This CDR3 spans 17 amino acids. Trimming at V came to 3 bases and at J to 1 base, leaving 11 bases not matched to a gene. These data also formed part of another study, on yellow fever vaccine responses in identical twins.

The specimen sequenced was CD4+ T cells sorted from blood. V usage is TRBV5-6 and J usage is TRBJ2-3; 7 nucleotides agree with TRBD1. This receptor was taken from a woman under 30 in good health. CDR3 bases: TGTGCCAGCAGCTCGCGACAGGGTGGAAGGCGCACAGATACGCAGTATTTT. Its protein is CASSSRQGGRRTDTQYF.